This TCR beta chain comes out of a study of T cells expressing NK-cell markers. As for the study in general: Sorted CD3+CD56-NKG2C+, CD3+CD56+NKG2C- and CD3+CD56+NKG2C+ T cells were the source of the TCR beta repertoires.

Study-wide points: The leading position in the CD3+CD56-NKG2C+ fraction of several donors also went to these clonotypes.

Concerning this clonotype: Its antigen is still unknown.

This CDR3 comprises 17 residues. Germline V CDR1 and CDR2: SGHAT, FQNNGV. Making the TCR beta cDNA relied on 5'RACE template switching with UMIs. From its re-call of the 5' RACE reads, TCRdb lists each CDR3 protein once, without DNA. With about 410,000 distinct CDR3 sequences in the sample, the ten largest clones hold about 10%. The chain couples TRBV11-2 to TRBJ2-1; TCRdb's D gene call, TRBD2, goes unchecked for lack of DNA. This sequence was found in a woman in her fifties or sixties in good health. What was sequenced was blood T cells: a sorted CD56 or NKG2C T cell subset, CD4+ or CD8+ T cells, or bulk PBMC T cells (not recorded which). The CDR3 here is CASSLGEGLAGSNEQFF.